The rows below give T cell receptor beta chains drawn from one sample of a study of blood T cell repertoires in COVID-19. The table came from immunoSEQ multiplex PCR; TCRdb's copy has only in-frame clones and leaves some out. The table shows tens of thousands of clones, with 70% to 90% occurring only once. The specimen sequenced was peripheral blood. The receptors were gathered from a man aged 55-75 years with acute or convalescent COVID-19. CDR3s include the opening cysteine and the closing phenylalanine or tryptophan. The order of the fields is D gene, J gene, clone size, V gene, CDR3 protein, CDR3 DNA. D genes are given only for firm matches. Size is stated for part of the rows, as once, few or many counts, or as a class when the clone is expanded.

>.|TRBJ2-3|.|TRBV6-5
CASSYDSYTDTQYF
TGTGCCAGCAGTTACGACAGTTACACAGATACGCAGTATTTT
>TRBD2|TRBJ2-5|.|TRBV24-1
CATSVNSGIQETQYF
TGTGCCACCAGTGTCAATAGCGGGATACAAGAGACCCAGTACTTC
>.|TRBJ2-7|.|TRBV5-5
CASSLVQGSSYEQYF
TGTGCCAGCAGCTTGGTTCAGGGAAGCTCCTACGAGCAGTACTTC
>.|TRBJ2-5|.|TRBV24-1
CATSGSTSGQQETQYF
TGTGCCACCAGTGGTAGCACGTCGGGACAACAAGAGACCCAGTACTTC
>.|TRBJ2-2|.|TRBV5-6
CASSLQGWEGTGELFF
TGTGCCAGCAGCTTACAGGGCTGGGAGGGCACCGGGGAGCTGTTTTTT
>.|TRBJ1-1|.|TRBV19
CASSPTANTEAFF
TGTGCCAGTAGTCCCACAGCGAACACTGAAGCTTTCTTT
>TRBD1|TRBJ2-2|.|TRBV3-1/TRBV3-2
CASSQGVRDRGSGELFF
TGTGCCAGCAGCCAAGGCGTCCGGGACAGGGGTTCCGGGGAGCTGTTTTTT
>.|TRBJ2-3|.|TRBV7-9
CASSLGSGNLRRTDTQYF
TGTGCCAGCAGCTTAGGAAGCGGAAACCTTCGGAGGACAGATACGCAGTATTTT
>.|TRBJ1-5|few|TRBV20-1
CSASGRGRNQPQHF
TGCAGTGCTAGTGGCAGGGGACGCAATCAGCCCCAGCATTTT
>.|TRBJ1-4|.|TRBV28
CASSERRLSNEKLFF
TGTGCCAGCAGTGAAAGGAGGTTGTCTAATGAAAAACTGTTTTTT
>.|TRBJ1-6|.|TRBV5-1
CASSLGQQNSPLHF
TGCGCCAGCAGCTTAGGACAGCAGAACTCACCCCTCCACTTT
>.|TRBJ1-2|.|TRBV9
CASSSSGGYGYTF
.
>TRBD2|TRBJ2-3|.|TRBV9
CASSVDVRAGRTDTQYF
TGTGCCAGCAGCGTAGATGTTAGAGCGGGAAGGACAGATACGCAGTATTTT
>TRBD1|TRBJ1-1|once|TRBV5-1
CASSRGQGLNTEAFF
TGCGCCAGCAGCCGTGGACAGGGGCTGAACACTGAAGCTTTCTTT
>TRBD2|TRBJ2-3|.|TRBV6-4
CASSEAGATDTQYF
TGTGCCAGCAGTGAAGCGGGGGCCACAGATACGCAGTATTTT
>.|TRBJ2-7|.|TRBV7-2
CASSLGHLSYEQYF
TGTGCCAGCAGCCTGGGACACCTCTCCTACGAGCAGTACTTC
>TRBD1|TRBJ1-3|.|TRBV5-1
CASSPGQGAVGNTIYF
TGCGCCAGCAGCCCGGGACAGGGGGCGGTTGGAAACACCATATATTTT
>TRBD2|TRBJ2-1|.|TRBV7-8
CASSYRTSGGVNEQFF
TGTGCCAGCAGCTACCGAACTAGCGGGGGGGTCAATGAGCAGTTCTTC
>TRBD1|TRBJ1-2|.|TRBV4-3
CASSQDLATGNYGYTF
TGCGCCAGCAGCCAAGATCTAGCGACAGGGAACTATGGCTACACCTTC
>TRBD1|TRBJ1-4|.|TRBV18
CASSLDRGLREKLFF
TGTGCCAGCTCTCTCGACAGGGGGCTAAGGGAAAAACTGTTTTTT
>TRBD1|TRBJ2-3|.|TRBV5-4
CASSSRTGDTDTQYF
TGTGCCAGCAGCTCTCGGACAGGGGACACAGATACGCAGTATTTT
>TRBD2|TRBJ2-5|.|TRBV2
CASRENGGAQYF
TGTGCCAGCAGAGAAAACGGGGGGGCCCAGTACTTC
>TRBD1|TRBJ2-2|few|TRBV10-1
CASSEMGQMNTGELFF
TGCGCCAGCAGTGAGATGGGACAGATGAACACCGGGGAGCTGTTTTTT
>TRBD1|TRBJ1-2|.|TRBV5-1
CASSPGTASRNYGYTF
TGCGCCAGCAGCCCTGGGACAGCGAGTAGGAACTATGGCTACACCTTC
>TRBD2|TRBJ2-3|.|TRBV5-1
CASSLRLLGLAGVQSTDTQYF
TGCGCCAGCAGCTTAAGGCTTCTGGGACTAGCGGGGGTACAGAGCACAGATACGCAGTATTTT
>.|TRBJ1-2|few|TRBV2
CASGRRGANYGYTF
TGTGCCAGTGGCCGTCGGGGAGCGAACTATGGCTACACCTTC
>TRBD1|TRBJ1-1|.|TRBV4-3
CASSQDSQGGAFF
TGCGCCAGCAGCCAAGATAGCCAGGGGGGAGCTTTCTTT
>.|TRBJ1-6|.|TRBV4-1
CASSQLLSRNSPLHF
TGCGCCAGCAGCCAATTATTGTCCAGGAATTCACCCCTCCACTTT
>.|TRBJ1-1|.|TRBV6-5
CASTKTGTMNTEAFF
TGTGCCAGCACCAAAACAGGGACAATGAACACTGAAGCTTTCTTT
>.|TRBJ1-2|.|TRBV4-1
CASSQGTANYGYTF
TGCGCCAGCAGCCAAGGGACAGCTAACTATGGCTACACCTTC
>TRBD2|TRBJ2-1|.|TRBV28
CASSLAGGAGENNEQFF
TGTGCCAGCAGTTTGGCCGGGGGAGCGGGGGAAAACAATGAGCAGTTCTTC
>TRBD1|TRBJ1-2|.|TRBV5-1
CASSAGQTYADYGYTF
TGCGCCAGCAGCGCGGGACAGACCTACGCGGACTATGGCTACACCTTC
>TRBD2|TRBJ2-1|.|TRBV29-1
CSAFSGSPYNEQFF
TGCAGCGCCTTTAGCGGGAGTCCCTACAATGAGCAGTTCTTC
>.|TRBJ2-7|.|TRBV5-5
CASSSAGYEQYF
TGTGCCAGCAGTTCGGCCGGGTACGAGCAGTACTTC
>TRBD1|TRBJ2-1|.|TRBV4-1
CASSQRSDRGNNEQFF
TGCGCCAGCAGCCAAAGAAGTGACAGGGGGAACAATGAGCAGTTCTTC
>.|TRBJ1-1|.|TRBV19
CASISNLRVLTEAFF
TGTGCCAGTATTTCCAATCTCAGGGTTCTCACTGAAGCTTTCTTT
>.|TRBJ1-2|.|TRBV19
CASSSTGSYGYTF
TGTGCCAGTAGTTCAACGGGGTCCTATGGCTACACCTTC
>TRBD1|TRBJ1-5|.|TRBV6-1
CASSEGQGGQPQHF
TGTGCCAGCAGTGAAGGACAGGGAGGTCAGCCCCAGCATTTT
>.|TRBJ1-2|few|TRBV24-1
CATSDEGTGGGYTF
TGTGCCACCAGTGATGAAGGGACGGGGGGAGGCTACACCTTC
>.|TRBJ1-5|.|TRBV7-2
CASSLAGHNQPQHF
TGTGCCAGCAGCTTAGCAGGACACAATCAGCCCCAGCATTTT
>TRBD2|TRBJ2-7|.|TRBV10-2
CASSEAGGGDEQYF
TGCGCCAGCAGTGAAGCCGGGGGGGGCGACGAGCAGTACTTC
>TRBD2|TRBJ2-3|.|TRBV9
CASSPQSGLAGGADTQYF
TGTGCCAGCAGCCCTCAGAGTGGACTAGCGGGGGGTGCAGATACGCAGTATTTT
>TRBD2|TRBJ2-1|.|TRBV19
CASSPPGLAGRNEQFF
TGTGCCAGTAGTCCTCCGGGACTAGCGGGACGCAATGAGCAGTTCTTC
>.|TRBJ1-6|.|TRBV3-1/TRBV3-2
CASSQDSGERSPLHF
TGTGCCAGCAGCCAAGACTCCGGGGAACGGTCACCCCTCCACTTT